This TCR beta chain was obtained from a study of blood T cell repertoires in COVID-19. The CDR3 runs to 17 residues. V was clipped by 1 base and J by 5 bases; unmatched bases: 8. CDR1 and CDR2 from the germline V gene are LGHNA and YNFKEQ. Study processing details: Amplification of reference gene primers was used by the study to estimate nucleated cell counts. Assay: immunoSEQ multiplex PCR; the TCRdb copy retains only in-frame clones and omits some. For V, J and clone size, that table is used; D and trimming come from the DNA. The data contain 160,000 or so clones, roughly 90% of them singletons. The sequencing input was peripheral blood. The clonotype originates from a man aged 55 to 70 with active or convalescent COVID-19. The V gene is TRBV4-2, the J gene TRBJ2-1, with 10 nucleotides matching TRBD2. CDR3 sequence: CASSQVGASGSHNEQFF. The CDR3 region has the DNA TGTGCCAGCAGCCAAGTGGGTGCTAGCGGGAGCCACAATGAGCAGTTCTTC.